This TCR beta chain was identified in a study of blood T cell repertoires in COVID-19. Turning to this clone: Relative to the germline gene, one junction end is altered; a read error may explain this. Other DNA variants within this sample encode the same CDR3.

The assay was immunoSEQ multiplex PCR, and TCRdb's table has in-frame clones only and misses some. Of about 320,000 clones in the sample, around 88% are singletons; the top ten hold approximately 1.8%. The CDR3 length is 16 residues. Germline V gene data show CDR1 as MNHNY and CDR2 as SVGAGI (reference sequence). Sequencing input: peripheral blood. The TCR sequence derives from a woman aged 30 to 39 with COVID-19, enrolled during active disease. The chain links TRBV6-6 to TRBJ2-2; a possible D gene is TRBD2 (7 bases). CDR3 sequence reads: CASSYSGGGNTGELFF. In DNA, the CDR3 is TGTGCCAGCAGTTACTCTGGGGGGGGCAACACCGGAGAGCTGTTTTTT.